The rows below give T cell receptor beta chains drawn from one sample of a study of blood T cells in healthy people across ages. TCRdb passed the 5' RACE reads through MiXCR, listing each CDR3 protein once. This table holds hundreds of thousands of distinct CDR3 sequences, 22% found once. The sequenced sample consisted of blood. The receptor set was obtained from a man aged 70 or older in good health. Both conserved end residues are trimmed from each CDR3. Clone sizes are given selectively: once, few, many, or a class where the clone is expanded.

v_call: TRBV12-3/TRBV12-4
clone_size: many
j_call: TRBJ1-2
cdr3_aa: ASSLGSGIYGYT

v_call: TRBV12-3/TRBV12-4
clone_size: many
j_call: TRBJ2-1
cdr3_aa: ASSPTSGYNEQF

v_call: TRBV5-1
clone_size: .
j_call: TRBJ2-5
cdr3_aa: ASSLAGSIDQETQY

v_call: TRBV20-1
clone_size: few
j_call: TRBJ1-6
cdr3_aa: SAQSDGDYSPLH

v_call: TRBV12-3/TRBV12-4
clone_size: .
j_call: TRBJ1-5
cdr3_aa: ASSLASRSNQPQH

v_call: TRBV10-3
clone_size: .
j_call: TRBJ2-3
cdr3_aa: AISESGRGSTDTQY

v_call: TRBV7-9
clone_size: .
j_call: TRBJ2-5
cdr3_aa: ASSRPRGSQETQY

v_call: TRBV14
clone_size: many
j_call: TRBJ1-2
cdr3_aa: ASSPFLTGAYGYT

v_call: TRBV4-1
clone_size: .
j_call: TRBJ2-4
cdr3_aa: ASSQLAGVKNIQY

v_call: TRBV7-2
clone_size: .
j_call: TRBJ2-5
cdr3_aa: ASSFNWGETQY

v_call: TRBV5-1
clone_size: few
j_call: TRBJ2-7
cdr3_aa: ASSFDRGEQY

v_call: TRBV18
clone_size: .
j_call: TRBJ2-3
cdr3_aa: ASSRQAFTDTQY

v_call: TRBV6-5
clone_size: .
j_call: TRBJ1-2
cdr3_aa: ASSFGSAGGYT

v_call: TRBV20-1
clone_size: few
j_call: TRBJ2-6
cdr3_aa: SARVGGSGANVLT

v_call: TRBV7-2
clone_size: few
j_call: TRBJ1-4
cdr3_aa: ASSRTGDIGSEKLF

v_call: TRBV20-1
clone_size: .
j_call: TRBJ2-3
cdr3_aa: SAREPLGNPDTQY

v_call: TRBV2
clone_size: .
j_call: TRBJ2-7
cdr3_aa: ASSEIGGEDEQY

v_call: TRBV6-2/TRBV6-3
clone_size: few
j_call: TRBJ1-5
cdr3_aa: ASSYGPPGTAGQPQH

v_call: TRBV20-1
clone_size: .
j_call: TRBJ2-7
cdr3_aa: SARDQDPANVVYSYEQY

v_call: TRBV20-1
clone_size: few
j_call: TRBJ2-5
cdr3_aa: SAGEGTRKQY

v_call: TRBV12-3/TRBV12-4
clone_size: few
j_call: TRBJ1-4
cdr3_aa: ASSSRTGDEKLF

v_call: TRBV27
clone_size: .
j_call: TRBJ1-5
cdr3_aa: ASSDTGANNQPQH

v_call: TRBV18
clone_size: few
j_call: TRBJ2-1
cdr3_aa: ASLKGLAGGAYNEQF

v_call: TRBV12-3/TRBV12-4
clone_size: few
j_call: TRBJ1-2
cdr3_aa: ASTRSGTAGDGYT

v_call: TRBV5-1
clone_size: few
j_call: TRBJ2-5
cdr3_aa: ASSLIVQETQY

v_call: TRBV19
clone_size: few
j_call: TRBJ1-5
cdr3_aa: ASSMSRTGDNQPQH

v_call: TRBV5-1
clone_size: few
j_call: TRBJ1-4
cdr3_aa: ASSLNGAGRSEKLF

v_call: TRBV15
clone_size: few
j_call: TRBJ2-1
cdr3_aa: ATSREGGPSYNEQF

v_call: TRBV9
clone_size: .
j_call: TRBJ2-3
cdr3_aa: ASSLLQGIGTDTQY

v_call: TRBV7-2
clone_size: .
j_call: TRBJ1-1
cdr3_aa: ASSPLAGMFAF

v_call: TRBV7-9
clone_size: few
j_call: TRBJ1-2
cdr3_aa: ASSAPGQGAYGYT

v_call: TRBV4-2
clone_size: .
j_call: TRBJ2-5
cdr3_aa: ASSQDLRTSVETQY

v_call: TRBV25-1
clone_size: few
j_call: TRBJ1-1
cdr3_aa: ASSEWRDTEAF

v_call: TRBV29-1
clone_size: few
j_call: .
cdr3_aa: SVRQVPRDEQY

v_call: TRBV20-1
clone_size: few
j_call: TRBJ1-3
cdr3_aa: SASPRGLAGNTIY

v_call: TRBV5-1
clone_size: few
j_call: TRBJ1-2
cdr3_aa: ASSLGRGVYGYT

v_call: TRBV11-2
clone_size: many
j_call: TRBJ2-1
cdr3_aa: ASSLWRLLDNEQF

v_call: TRBV6-1
clone_size: .
j_call: TRBJ1-2
cdr3_aa: ASSEVKGGGYT

v_call: TRBV7-9
clone_size: few
j_call: TRBJ1-4
cdr3_aa: ASSTRQGEKLF

v_call: TRBV3-1
clone_size: few
j_call: .
cdr3_aa: ASSRKFRTGAEETQY

v_call: TRBV28
clone_size: .
j_call: TRBJ2-3
cdr3_aa: ASILDRGRTDTQY

v_call: TRBV15
clone_size: .
j_call: TRBJ1-5
cdr3_aa: ATSIPGVPNQPQH

v_call: TRBV28
clone_size: .
j_call: TRBJ2-2
cdr3_aa: ASSIVGTGELF

v_call: TRBV6-2/TRBV6-3
clone_size: .
j_call: TRBJ2-1
cdr3_aa: ASSFTSSSNEQF

v_call: TRBV5-1
clone_size: .
j_call: TRBJ1-1
cdr3_aa: ASRHGDRGGTEAF

v_call: TRBV5-1
clone_size: few
j_call: TRBJ2-7
cdr3_aa: ASSLVGSESYEQY

v_call: TRBV18
clone_size: .
j_call: TRBJ1-1
cdr3_aa: ASSQKQVQNTEAF

v_call: TRBV3-1
clone_size: .
j_call: TRBJ1-2
cdr3_aa: ASSQVDVRYGYT

v_call: TRBV4-2
clone_size: .
j_call: TRBJ2-3
cdr3_aa: ASSQVKGQSSTDTQY

v_call: TRBV6-6
clone_size: few
j_call: TRBJ2-5
cdr3_aa: ASRTLPGLAGFEETQY

v_call: TRBV7-2
clone_size: .
j_call: TRBJ2-5
cdr3_aa: ASSAVPGALQETQY

v_call: TRBV30
clone_size: .
j_call: TRBJ1-2
cdr3_aa: AWSVSGRDYT

v_call: TRBV20-1
clone_size: .
j_call: TRBJ1-1
cdr3_aa: SAREPRLSAF

v_call: TRBV5-1
clone_size: few
j_call: TRBJ1-1
cdr3_aa: ASSLDTGRVTEAF

v_call: TRBV20-1
clone_size: few
j_call: TRBJ2-1
cdr3_aa: SASEDGNEQF

v_call: TRBV12-3/TRBV12-4
clone_size: .
j_call: TRBJ1-2
cdr3_aa: ASSWPGTGNYGYT

v_call: TRBV20-1
clone_size: many
j_call: TRBJ1-2
cdr3_aa: SASRGRSWGYT